These 24 T cell receptor beta chains were sequenced from one sample in a study of cytomegalovirus exposure and HLA in healthy donors. PCR involved 60 Vbeta and 13 Jbeta primers. Sequencing was performed with immunoSEQ multiplex PCR; in TCRdb, only in-frame clones are kept and a portion is missing. In the table there are just over 150,000 clones, roughly 81% of which are singletons. Sequenced sample: PBMCs. All receptors derive from a man younger than 35 in good health and CMV-seropositive.

This clone was counted only a few times. The chain has TRBV6-5 and TRBJ2-1, with TRBD2 identical over 8 bases. This CDR3 has 14 residues. The germline gives CDR1 MNHEY, CDR2 SVGAGI. The V segment lost 4 bases and the J segment 6 bases; nucleotides outside the gene matches: 5. The DNA for the CDR3 is TGTGCCAGCAGTTCCGGGGGGGACCCCAATGAGCAGTTCTTC. Translation gives CASSSGGDPNEQFF.

The chain links TRBV30 to TRBJ1-2; 12 positions agree with TRBD1. Unmatched junction bases numbered 12, after V lost 7 bases and J lost 0 bases. The V gene's germline CDR1 is GTSNPN and CDR2 SVGIG (reference sequence). CDR3 size: 17 residues. CDR3 nucleotides: TGTGCCTTGCGGGGGGGGGACAGGGGGCTGTCTAACTATGGCTACACCTTC. Translating it yields CALRGGDRGLSNYGYTF.

The chain has TRBV28 and TRBJ1-1; 12 nucleotides agree with TRBD1. Per the germline V gene, CDR1 is MDHEN and CDR2 is SYDVKM. This CDR3 region has 15 residues. Losses at the gene ends were 8 bases for V and 5 bases for J; bases not matched to a gene: 9. CDR3 residues: CASRGTGGAGTEAFF. CDR3 bases: TGTGCCAGCCGCGGGACAGGGGGCGCGGGGACTGAAGCTTTCTTT.

This rearrangement joins TRBV11-2 to TRBJ1-6; 7 nucleotides match TRBD1. Trimming took 5 bases from V and 3 from J; bases not matched to a gene: 7. Germline assignment: CDR1 SGHAT and CDR2 FQNNGV. The CDR3 extends over 16 amino acids. The CDR3 sequence: CASSRGTAVYNSPLHF. The DNA of the CDR3 is TGTGCCAGCAGCCGCGGGACAGCTGTCTATAATTCACCCCTCCACTTT.

The gene calls are TRBV5-1 and TRBJ1-1; TRBD1 is a possible D gene (5 bases). This CDR3 has 15 residues. V was cut by 4 bases and J by 4 bases, with 17 bases left in between. Germline V gene lookup returns CDR1 SGHRS and CDR2 YFSETQ. The CDR3 DNA is TGCGCCAGCAGCCCCCTGGGAGGGGAGGGCACTGAAGCTTTCTTT. Translation gives CASSPLGGEGTEAFF.

This clone appeared a single time. This chain joins TRBV19 and TRBJ1-2; 7 bases map to TRBD1. CDR1 LNHDA and CDR2 SQIVND come from the germline V gene (reference sequence). J lost 2 bases, V lost 5 bases, and 11 bases had no gene match. The CDR3 is made up of 16 amino acids. The CDR3 region has the DNA TGTGCCAGTAGTGTCGCTGGGACAGCGCAAAACTATGGCTACACCTTC. Amino acids: CASSVAGTAQNYGYTF.

The V gene is TRBV9, the J gene TRBJ2-7; D perhaps matches TRBD2 (5 bases). The V and J ends lost 3 bases and 6 bases respectively, with 16 bases between them. The germline V gene has CDR1 SGDLS and CDR2 YYNGEE. This CDR3 region has 14 residues. The CDR3: CASSATRGSSEQYF. Here the CDR3 DNA reads TGTGCCAGCAGCGCCACACGGGGTAGCTCCGAGCAGTACTTC.

The CDR3 loop reads CASGRAGSYNEQFF. CDR3 bases: TGCGCCAGCGGCCGGGCCGGTTCCTACAATGAGCAGTTCTTC. The chain carries TRBV4-3 and TRBJ2-1, with D unclear. The CDR3 covers 14 residues. Between the trimmed V and J ends, which lost 8 bases and 1 base, there was a span of 12 bases. From germline, CDR1 is LGHNA and CDR2 YSLEER.

This rearrangement joins TRBV10-3 to TRBJ2-7, with D possibly matching TRBD2 (5 bases). Trimming shortened V by 10 bases and J by 6 bases, and 19 bases separated the two germline ends. This CDR3 spans 13 amino acids. The V gene's germline CDR1 is ENHRY and CDR2 SYGVKD. In DNA form, the CDR3 reads TGTGCCAGCAGCCCGGGATTATTGGGCGAGCAGTACTTC. Translating gives CASSPGLLGEQYF.

In its sample, this clone was seen once. This chain joins TRBV5-4 and TRBJ1-6; the D gene is possibly TRBD1 (5 bases). Germline assignment: CDR1 SGHNT and CDR2 YYREEE (reference sequence). There are 15 residues in the CDR3. With 1 base removed from V and 11 bases from J, the gap between germline ends came to 16 bases. The CDR3 nucleotides are TGTGCCAGCAGCTTGTCCCGGCAGGGAAGGACACCCCTCCACTTT. It specifies CASSLSRQGRTPLHF.

This sequence joins TRBV7-9 and TRBJ2-7, with 7 bases that match TRBD1. This CDR3 comprises 11 residues. Germline loops: CDR1 SEHNR, CDR2 FQNEAQ (reference sequence). The CDR3 DNA is TGTACCCGGGACAGCTCCTACGAGCAGTACTTC. It is translated as CTRDSSYEQYF.

The chain is built from TRBV14 and TRBJ2-7, with 15 positions matching TRBD2. CDR3 length: 20 residues. J was trimmed by 0 bases and V by 1 base; bases with no gene match: 10. Germline-derived CDR1 and CDR2 are SGHDN and FVKESK. The DNA for the CDR3 is TGTGCCAGCAGCCAAGGTTGGGGACTAGCGGGGGGCATCCCCTCCTACGAGCAGTACTTC. This codes for CASSQGWGLAGGIPSYEQYF.

This clone occurred a few times. The chain links TRBV9 to TRBJ2-3; possibly TRBD2 for D (7 bases). The CDR3 spans 14 residues. CDR1 and CDR2 from the germline V gene are SGDLS and YYNGEE. Between the trimmed V and J ends, which lost 7 bases and 4 bases, there was a span of 16 bases. The CDR3: CASQRGGAPDTQYF. In DNA, the CDR3 is TGTGCCAGCCAACGTGGGGGGGCCCCAGATACGCAGTATTTT.

For the CDR3, the DNA is TGTGCCAGCAGTGTCGGGCAGGGGTTCTACGAGCAGTACTTC. Protein sequence: CASSVGQGFYEQYF. The chain recombines TRBV6-1 with TRBJ2-7, with a possible D match to TRBD1 (6 bases). Deletions cut 4 bases from V and 3 bases from J, with 13 bases between. Germline assignment: CDR1 MNHNS and CDR2 SASEGT. The CDR3 length is 14 residues.

The chain uses TRBV4-3 and TRBJ1-2; D not resolved. V lost 1 base to trimming and J lost 8 bases, with 11 bases between them. CDR3 length: 13 amino acids. Germline CDR1 LGHNA, CDR2 YSLEER. CDR3 DNA: TGCGCCAGCAGCCAAGCGACCTCCAGGGGCTACACCTTC. It codes for CASSQATSRGYTF.

V is TRBV7-9 and J is TRBJ2-1; possible D gene TRBD2, 6 bases. The germline gives CDR1 SEHNR, CDR2 FQNEAQ (reference sequence). The germline V and J ends were trimmed by 3 bases and 6 bases, with 12 bases remaining between them. The CDR3 length is 14 residues. The chain's CDR3 is CASSLGLHTNEQFF. CDR3 nucleotides: TGTGCCAGCAGCTTGGGACTTCACACCAATGAGCAGTTCTTC.

The V call is TRBV6-1, the J call TRBJ1-2; maybe TRBD1 (5 bases). Germline loops: CDR1 MNHNS, CDR2 SASEGT. The CDR3 sequence is 13 residues long. V lost 6 bases and J 4 bases, leaving 12 bases between the germline ends. CDR3 in amino acids: CASRPDSLYGYTF. In nucleotides, the CDR3 is TGTGCCAGCAGACCCGACAGCCTCTATGGCTACACCTTC.

The chain joins TRBV19 to TRBJ1-5, with TRBD1 identical over 8 bases. J lost 7 bases, V lost 4 bases, and 6 bases had no gene match. The CDR3 covers 14 residues. Germline assignment: CDR1 LNHDA and CDR2 SQIVND (reference sequence). CDR3 loop: CASSNGQGTQPQHF. CDR3 sequence (DNA): TGTGCCAGTAGTAACGGACAGGGAACCCAGCCCCAGCATTTT. Full variable domain (outside the CDR3, taken from reference TRBV19 and TRBJ1-5): DGGITQSPKYLFRKEGQNVTLSCEQNLNHDAMYWYRQDPGQGLRLIYYSQIVNDFQKGDIAEGYSVSREKKESFPLTVTSAQKNPTAFYLCASSNGQGTQPQHFGDGTRLSIL.

This chain links TRBV27 with TRBJ1-2, with 10 bases identical to TRBD1. CDR3 length: 13 residues. J lost 4 bases, V lost 7 bases, and 3 bases had no gene match. The germline CDR1 and CDR2 sequences are MNHEY and SMNVEV (reference sequence). The CDR3 DNA follows: TGTGCCAGCAAAAGGACAGGGGGCTATGGCTACACCTTC. Its translation is CASKRTGGYGYTF.

This clone appeared once. The V and J genes are TRBV7-2 and TRBJ1-5; D is ambiguous. Per germline, CDR1 SGHTA and CDR2 FQGNSA. This CDR3 spans 8 amino acids. The V end lost 11 bases, the J end lost 9 bases, and 5 bases lay between the germline ends. CDR3 protein: CALRPQHF. CDR3 bases: TGTGCCCTCCGGCCCCAGCATTTT.

The chain is built from TRBV4-1 and TRBJ2-3, with D tentatively TRBD1 (5 bases). Trimming pared 3 bases from V and 5 bases from J, leaving 9 bases between. Germline CDR1 MGHRA, CDR2 YSYEKL. CDR3 size: 13 residues. The CDR3 DNA reads TGCGCCAGCAGCCAGGTACAGGAAGATACGCAGTATTTT. Encoded protein: CASSQVQEDTQYF.

This chain joins TRBV5-6 and TRBJ2-7; TRBD1 might be the D (5 bases). This CDR3 spans 12 amino acids. Germline V gene data show CDR1 as SGHDT and CDR2 as YYEEEE. Trimming removed 5 bases from V and 6 bases from J, with 12 bases in between. The DNA for the CDR3 is TGTGCCAGCAGATCTGGACAAGCCGAGCAGTACTTC. This gives the protein CASRSGQAEQYF.

V and J are TRBV11-2 and TRBJ1-4, with D hard to call. Trimming took off 4 bases at V and 5 bases at J, with 8 bases between the two ends. The germline gives CDR1 SGHAT, CDR2 FQNNGV. CDR3 length: 13 residues. CDR3 in DNA: TGTGCCAGCAGCTCTCCGGGGAATGAAAAACTGTTTTTT. Encoded protein: CASSSPGNEKLFF.

The CDR3 sequence: CASSPARGETQYF. CDR3 DNA sequence: TGTGCCAGCAGCCCCGCACGGGGTGAGACCCAGTACTTC. The chain recombines TRBV11-3 with TRBJ2-5; D might be TRBD2 (5 bases). CDR3 size: 13 residues. The V gene lost 5 bases and the J gene lost 5 bases, with 12 bases spanning the gap. Germline values: CDR1 SGHNT, CDR2 YENEEA. Full variable domain (remainder filled in from reference TRBV11-3 and TRBJ2-5): EAGVVQSPRYKIIEKKQPVAFWCNPISGHNTLYWYLQNLGQGPELLIRYENEEAVDDSQLPKDRFSAERLKGVDSTLKIQPAELGDSAVYLCASSPARGETQYFGPGTRLLVL.